These 19 T cell receptor beta chains were sequenced from one sample in a study of shared clonotypes between healthy human individuals. Libraries were prepared by immunoSEQ multiplex PCR; TCRdb keeps only in-frame clonotypes and omits some of them. The sample includes about 460,000 clones, 70% to 80% of them seen just once. The sequencing input was PBMCs. Receptors were obtained from a woman between 40 and 55 years old in good health. Some clones in this sample may be carry-over from other donors' samples.

The chain is built from TRBV7-6 and TRBJ2-1, with 10 bases matching TRBD2. CDR3 length: 16 amino acids. Germline values: CDR1 SGHVS, CDR2 FNYEAQ. Germline trimming cut 0 bases from V and 10 bases from J; bases unmatched to any gene: 9. CDR3 DNA sequence: TGTGCCAGCAGCTTAGCGGGGCTAGCGGGAGCCCTAGAGCAGTTCTTC. This encodes CASSLAGLAGALEQFF.

The chain has TRBV27 and TRBJ2-7; 7 bases map to TRBD2. The CDR3 contains 14 residues. Trimming removed 5 bases from V and 4 bases from J; junction bases left unmatched: 8. Germline CDR1 MNHEY, CDR2 SMNVEV (reference sequence). DNA of the CDR3: TGTGCCAGCAGTATCAAGACTAGCTCATACGAGCAGTACTTC. Amino acid sequence: CASSIKTSSYEQYF.

The chain links TRBV19 to TRBJ2-1; 9 bases agree with TRBD2. The CDR3 is 15 amino acids. Germline CDR1 is LNHDA and CDR2 is SQIVND (reference sequence). After removal of 3 bases from V and 10 bases from J, the junction contained 10 bases not matched to a gene. CDR3 residues: CASSIGMLAGPEQFF. The CDR3 DNA follows: TGTGCCAGTAGTATCGGGATGCTAGCGGGACCCGAGCAGTTCTTC.

This clone appeared a single time. The V call is TRBV28, the J call TRBJ1-2; 8 bases agree with TRBD1. This CDR3 comprises 12 residues. Per germline, CDR1 MDHEN and CDR2 SYDVKM. V gave up 6 bases and J gave up 5 bases; unmatched junction bases: 2. The CDR3 here is CASSDRGYGYTF. CDR3 coding DNA: TGTGCCAGCAGCGACAGGGGTTATGGCTACACCTTC.

This clone was seen only a few times. The chain is built from TRBV29-1 and TRBJ2-3; 8 nucleotides line up with TRBD2. There are 12 residues in the CDR3. Unmatched junction bases numbered 1, after V lost 4 bases and J lost 4 bases. Looked up from germline, CDR1 is SQVTM and CDR2 is ANQGSEA. The CDR3 DNA sequence: TGCAGCGTTGTAGCGGGACCAGATACGCAGTATTTT. Amino acid sequence: CSVVAGPDTQYF.

The CDR3 nucleotides are TGTGCCAGCAGCTTCTTGACGGGCGGACGCCGCGGGAAATACGAGCAGTACTTC. This codes for CASSFLTGGRRGKYEQYF. This chain joins TRBV7-9 and TRBJ2-7; D is perhaps TRBD2 (6 bases). The CDR3 is 18 amino acids. Trimming took off 3 bases at V and 4 bases at J, with 25 bases between the two ends. Germline V CDR1 and CDR2: SEHNR, FQNEAQ (reference sequence).

V gene TRBV27 combines with J gene TRBJ1-4; perhaps TRBD1 as D (6 bases). V dropped 0 bases and J dropped 4 bases, with 9 bases sitting between them. Germline CDR1 reads MNHEY; CDR2 reads SMNVEV (reference sequence). The CDR3 has 15 residues. In DNA, the CDR3 is TGTGCCAGCAGTTTATCCCGGGACATTAATGAAAAACTGTTTTTT. Encoded protein: CASSLSRDINEKLFF.

V is TRBV7-9 and J is TRBJ2-7; the D call may be TRBD1 or TRBD2 (5 bases each). The CDR3 totals 12 residues. Deletions cut 5 bases from V and 3 bases from J, with 8 bases between. In germline, CDR1 is SEHNR, CDR2 FQNEAQ (reference sequence). In DNA, the CDR3 is TGTGCCAGCAGCGTGGGGGACTACGAGCAGTACTTC. It specifies CASSVGDYEQYF.

As regards this clone: A far bigger clonotype differs at one base, so this is likely a read error. The rearrangement joins TRBV4-3 to TRBJ2-7; 11 nucleotides align to TRBD2. CDR3 length equals 18 residues. The germline CDR1 and CDR2 sequences are LGHNA and YSLEER. Losses at the gene ends were 2 bases for V and 3 bases for J; bases not matched to a gene: 12. CDR3 bases: TGCGCCAGCAGCCAATTCGCAGGTTCCCTAGCGGGAGGCTACGAGCAGTACTTC. This translates into CASSQFAGSLAGGYEQYF.

V usage is TRBV20-1 and J usage is TRBJ1-3, with D unclear. The CDR3 runs 11 residues. CDR1 and CDR2 from the germline V gene are DFQATT and SNEGSKA (reference sequence). Trimming pared 6 bases from V and 7 bases from J, leaving 10 bases between. In DNA form, the CDR3 reads TGCAGTGCGCAAAGCGTGAACACCATATATTTT. Translating it yields CSAQSVNTIYF.

The chain combines TRBV30 with TRBJ2-2; the D is unclear. Germline V gene data show CDR1 as GTSNPN and CDR2 as SVGIG (reference sequence). V dropped 5 bases and J dropped 7 bases, with 8 bases sitting between them. The CDR3 runs to 11 residues. This CDR3 is CAWSDVGELFF. The CDR3 coding sequence is TGTGCCTGGTCCGATGTCGGGGAGCTGTTTTTT.

About this clone itself: This clone may be a read error of a much larger clone one base away. V gene TRBV29-1 combines with J gene TRBJ2-7; D may match TRBD1 or TRBD2 (5 bases each). CDR1 is SQVTM, CDR2 ANQGSEA, per germline. The CDR3 has 13 residues. The CDR3 region is CSAGAGPSYEQCF. The CDR3 coding sequence is TGCAGCGCCGGGGCAGGGCCCTCCTACGAGCAGTGCTTC.

Comment on this clone: One base separates it from a far larger clone, so it is likely a read error. The V call is TRBV7-9, the J call TRBJ2-6; D is ambiguous. The germline gives CDR1 SEHNR, CDR2 FQNEAQ (reference sequence). V lost 9 bases, J lost 4 bases, and 10 bases lay in between. The CDR3 is made up of 13 amino acids. CDR3 coding DNA: TGTGCCAGTGGGCGTCCCGGGGCCAACGTCCTGACTTTC. Translating gives CASGRPGANVLTF.

The chain uses TRBV15 and TRBJ1-1; tentative D call: TRBD1 (5 bases). V lost 9 bases and J lost 1, with 12 bases in between. Germline lookup yields CDR1 LNHNV and CDR2 YYDKDF (reference sequence). The CDR3 length is 13 residues. This CDR3 is CATRRGGNTEAFF. The CDR3, as DNA: TGTGCCACAAGGAGGGGAGGGAACACTGAAGCTTTCTTT.

This chain links TRBV27 with TRBJ2-2, with D unresolved. The CDR3 has 12 residues. Trimming left V 5 bases short and J 3 bases short, with 4 bases between. The V gene's germline CDR1 is MNHEY and CDR2 SMNVEV (reference sequence). CDR3 in DNA: TGTGCCAGCAGTAGATACACCGGGGAGCTGTTTTTT. It translates to CASSRYTGELFF.

The genes are TRBV30 and TRBJ2-5, with D tentatively TRBD1 or TRBD2 (5 bases each). The V gene lost 2 bases and the J gene lost 0 bases, with 13 bases spanning the gap. Germline V gives CDR1 GTSNPN, CDR2 SVGIG (reference sequence). This CDR3 comprises 15 residues. The CDR3 loop is CAWSLGRIYQETQYF. The CDR3, as DNA: TGTGCCTGGAGTTTGGGACGGATCTACCAAGAGACCCAGTACTTC.

The chain carries TRBV2 and TRBJ2-7; 7 nucleotides line up with TRBD1. The length of the CDR3 is 17 residues. Trimming at V came to 0 bases and at J to 0 bases, leaving 8 bases not matched to a gene. CDR1 SNHLY and CDR2 FYNNEI come from the germline V gene. CDR3 DNA: TGTGCCAGCAGTGAAGCCTACCCGGGACAGAGCTCCTACGAGCAGTACTTC. It translates to CASSEAYPGQSSYEQYF. Complete variable domain (other parts from reference TRBV2 and TRBJ2-7): EPEVTQTPSHQVTQMGQEVILRCVPISNHLYFYWYRQILGQKVEFLVSFYNNEISEKSEIFDDQFSVERPDGSNFTLKIRSTKLEDSAMYFCASSEAYPGQSSYEQYFGPGTRLTVT.

Of note for this clone: This may be a read error: a much more frequent sequence differs by one nucleotide. The chain links TRBV18 to TRBJ2-7; the match to TRBD1 covers 7 bases. The CDR3 runs to 12 residues. CDR1 is KGHSH, CDR2 LQKENI, per germline. The CDR3 loop is CAGSGTAYEQYF. CDR3 nucleotides: TGTGCCGGCTCCGGGACAGCCTACGAGCAGTACTTC.

On this clone itself: This likely traces to a read error, being one base from a far larger clone. Different DNA sequences within this sample yield the same CDR3. V usage is TRBV7-2 and J usage is TRBJ1-5, with TRBD1 identical over 8 bases. Germline CDR1 SGHTA, CDR2 FQGNSA. V lost 5 bases, J lost 3 bases, and 6 bases stayed unmatched. The CDR3 extends over 15 amino acids. In DNA form, the CDR3 reads TGTGCCAGCAGCCTCGCAGGGGGCCCCAATCAGCCCCAGCATTTT. This gives the protein CASSLAGGPNQPQHF.